The present T cell receptor beta chain was sequenced within a study of blood T cell repertoires in COVID-19. This clone has a single count. Measured with immunoSEQ multiplex PCR; TCRdb has only the in-frame clones, and not every one. The sample includes about 130,000 clones, around 79% of them seen just once. Seattle researchers signed up patients amid active infection and tracked them longitudinally. Trimming removed 3 bases from V and 10 bases from J; junction bases left unmatched: 9. The germline V gene encodes CDR1 SGHNT and CDR2 YYREEE (reference sequence). The CDR3 is 15 residues long. The TCR sequence derives from a woman aged 70-85 years with COVID-19, enrolled during active disease. The sequenced sample was peripheral blood. The V gene is TRBV5-4, the J gene TRBJ2-1; 11 nucleotides line up with TRBD2. CDR3: CASSSLAGGGEEQFF. For the CDR3, the DNA is TGTGCCAGCAGCTCTCTAGCGGGGGGTGGGGAAGAGCAGTTCTTC.